Following are 22 T cell receptor beta chains from one sample sequenced in a study of T cells in tuberculosis. The table came from immunoSEQ multiplex PCR; TCRdb's copy has only in-frame clones and leaves some out. The sample has about 43,000 clones, around 95% seen once. Source material: PBMCs. The receptors stem from a donor aged 10 to 29 with latent tuberculosis or without tuberculosis infection.

The chain has TRBV18 and TRBJ2-3, with 15 positions matching TRBD2. Losses at the gene ends were 1 base for V and 4 bases for J; bases not matched to a gene: 3. CDR1 is KGHSH, CDR2 LQKENI, per germline. The CDR3 consists of 17 residues. For the CDR3, the DNA is TGTGCCAGCTCACCACGGGGACTAGCGGGGGGATCAGATACGCAGTATTTT. Protein: CASSPRGLAGGSDTQYF.

This rearrangement joins TRBV2 to TRBJ2-1; 12 bases line up with TRBD2. The V and J ends lost 8 bases and 6 bases, in that order; junction bases with no gene match: 5. CDR1 and CDR2 (germline): SNHLY, FYNNEI. The CDR3 totals 14 residues. The CDR3 sequence: CASPTGLAGNEQFF. DNA of the CDR3: TGTGCCAGCCCCACGGGACTAGCGGGCAATGAGCAGTTCTTC.

V usage is TRBV7-8 and J usage is TRBJ1-3; tentatively, D is TRBD1 (6 bases). This CDR3 is built from 15 residues. V shed 6 bases and J shed 0 bases, with 12 bases lying between them. CDR1 is SGHVS and CDR2 is FQNEAQ in the germline V gene. The CDR3 DNA reads as TGTGCCAGCAGACAGGGACGGAACTCTGGAAACACCATATATTTT. This gives the protein CASRQGRNSGNTIYF.

In this sample, this clone turned up once. The CDR3 region has the DNA TGTGCCAGCAGCTTAGGGCGAGACAGACAAGAGACCCAGTACTTC. Its protein product is CASSLGRDRQETQYF. This chain joins TRBV7-9 and TRBJ2-5, with D perhaps TRBD1 (5 bases). Germline values: CDR1 SEHNR, CDR2 FQNEAQ (reference sequence). This CDR3 is 15 amino acids long. Trimming pared 1 base from V and 2 bases from J, leaving 11 bases between.

The rearrangement joins TRBV5-1 to TRBJ1-1, with a weak D call TRBD1 (6 bases). CDR1 is SGHRS and CDR2 is YFSETQ in the germline V gene. CDR3 length: 13 residues. Deletions cut 1 base from V and 4 bases from J, with 8 bases between. The chain's CDR3 is CASSLFRGTEAFF. The CDR3, as DNA: TGCGCCAGCAGCTTGTTCAGGGGCACTGAAGCTTTCTTT.

This chain joins TRBV28 and TRBJ1-2, with D hard to call. CDR3 length equals 12 residues. CDR1 MDHEN and CDR2 SYDVKM come from the germline V gene. DNA for the CDR3: TGTGGGTCGTACCTTCTAAACTATGGCTACACCTTC. This encodes CGSYLLNYGYTF.

The CDR3: CASSFPEQGERGQPQHF. DNA for the CDR3: TGTGCCAGCAGTTTTCCAGAACAGGGGGAACGTGGGCAGCCCCAGCATTTT. The chain carries TRBV2 and TRBJ1-5; 8 nucleotides align to TRBD1. Germline V lookup: CDR1 SNHLY, CDR2 FYNNEI. The length of the CDR3 is 17 residues. The trim removed 5 bases at V and 7 bases at J, leaving 16 bases unmatched.

The chain carries TRBV18 and TRBJ1-2; weak D call: TRBD1 (6 bases). Germline CDR1 reads KGHSH; CDR2 reads LQKENI. Trimming pared 3 bases from V and 4 bases from J, leaving 18 bases between. This CDR3 region has 16 residues. The CDR3 coding sequence is TGTGCCAGCTCACCTCAGGACAGTGGGCTCGGCTATGGCTACACCTTC. This sequence encodes CASSPQDSGLGYGYTF.

The chain is built from TRBV6-1 and TRBJ2-3, with 8 bases fitting TRBD2. There are 14 residues in the CDR3. CDR1 MNHNS and CDR2 SASEGT come from the germline V gene. Germline trimming cut 6 bases from V and 7 bases from J; bases unmatched to any gene: 9. The CDR3 region has the DNA TGTGCCAGCAGGCCGGGACTAGAAGTACATACGCAGTATTTT. It is translated as CASRPGLEVHTQYF.

This chain joins TRBV28 and TRBJ1-2, with D tentatively TRBD1 (6 bases). The V end lost 7 bases, the J end lost 4 bases, and 19 bases lay between the germline ends. This CDR3 is built from 15 residues. Germline V gene sequence: CDR1 MDHEN, CDR2 SYDVKM. The CDR3 reads CASILQTGTLYGYTF. In DNA form, the CDR3 reads TGTGCCAGCATCCTACAGACCGGGACACTCTATGGCTACACCTTC.

This sequence joins TRBV18 and TRBJ2-3; D is unresolved. Per the germline V gene, CDR1 is KGHSH and CDR2 is LQKENI. V was cut by 3 bases and J by 1 base, with 11 bases left in between. The CDR3 sequence is 15 residues long. The CDR3 region has the DNA TGTGCCAGCTCACCTAACAACGCTGGCACAGATACGCAGTATTTT. Translation gives CASSPNNAGTDTQYF. Variable domain in full (rest from reference TRBV18 and TRBJ2-3): NAGVMQNPRHLVRRRGQEARLRCSPMKGHSHVYWYRQLPEEGLKFMVYLQKENIIDESGMPKERFSAEFPKEGPSILRIQQVVRGDSAAYFCASSPNNAGTDTQYFGPGTRLTVL.

J is TRBJ1-4 and V is TRBV2, with D tentatively TRBD1 (5 bases). Germline V gives CDR1 SNHLY, CDR2 FYNNEI. V shed 3 bases and J shed 8 bases, with 13 bases lying between them. This CDR3 comprises 14 residues. The CDR3 bases are TGTGCCAGCAGTGACCGGGGGTCGTACGAAAAACTGTTTTTT. Encoded protein: CASSDRGSYEKLFF.

The chain has TRBV29-1 and TRBJ1-1, with 11 bases identical to TRBD1. The junction had 14 bases not matched to a gene; V was cut back by 7 bases and J by 4 bases. The CDR3 has 16 amino acids. Per the germline V gene, CDR1 is SQVTM and CDR2 is ANQGSEA. The CDR3 here is CSARGVGQGATTEAFF. CDR3 DNA: TGCAGCGCCAGAGGGGTAGGACAGGGGGCGACCACTGAAGCTTTCTTT.

CDR3 DNA: TGTGCCACTACGACAGGGGACACCAGAGCTTTCTTT. Protein: CATTTGDTRAFF. The chain employs TRBV11-2 and TRBJ1-1; 8 nucleotides line up with TRBD1. The CDR3 has 12 residues. V shed 10 bases, J shed 10 bases, and the junction held 11 bases outside the gene matches. In germline, CDR1 is SGHAT, CDR2 FQNNGV.

V and J are TRBV19 and TRBJ2-3, with 7 bases matching TRBD1. CDR3 size: 16 residues. V gave up 3 bases and J gave up 2 bases; unmatched junction bases: 8. CDR1 is LNHDA and CDR2 is SQIVND in the germline V gene (reference sequence). The CDR3: CASSILGDRPTDTQYF. Written as DNA, the CDR3 is TGTGCCAGTAGTATTCTGGGGGACAGACCCACAGATACGCAGTATTTT.

The V gene is TRBV12-5, the J gene TRBJ1-6; 8 nucleotides agree with TRBD1. The CDR3 extends over 15 amino acids. Unmatched junction bases numbered 4, after V lost 2 bases and J lost 7 bases. The V gene's germline CDR1 is LGHNT and CDR2 FRNRAP. Written as DNA, the CDR3 is TGTGCTAGTGGTTTGCTGGGACAGGTGAATTCACCCCTCCACTTT. Residues: CASGLLGQVNSPLHF.

The gene calls are TRBV5-6 and TRBJ1-1, with 9 bases aligning to TRBD1. Germline CDR1 is SGHDT and CDR2 is YYEEEE. J was trimmed by 3 bases and V by 1 base; bases with no gene match: 7. This CDR3 has 16 amino acids. CDR3 DNA: TGTGCCAGCAGCTTGATCACAGGGGGCTGGTACACTGAAGCTTTCTTT. Amino acid sequence: CASSLITGGWYTEAFF.

This chain joins TRBV4-1 and TRBJ1-1; TRBD1 aligns across 9 bases. Germline assignment: CDR1 MGHRA and CDR2 YSYEKL. J was trimmed by 7 bases and V by 3 bases; bases with no gene match: 21. The CDR3 contains 19 residues. The CDR3 sequence: CASSHSTPAGTGWPREAFF. DNA for the CDR3: TGCGCCAGCAGCCATTCTACCCCGGCCGGGACAGGGTGGCCTCGTGAAGCTTTCTTT.

The chain employs TRBV15 and TRBJ1-2; weak D call: TRBD1 (6 bases). This CDR3 comprises 14 residues. Germline CDR1 is LNHNV and CDR2 is YYDKDF (reference sequence). V lost 1 base and J lost 4, with 10 bases in between. For the CDR3, the DNA is TGTGCCACCAGCAGAGCTGCAGGGGTCTATGGCTACACCTTC. Protein: CATSRAAGVYGYTF.

The V call is TRBV5-1, the J call TRBJ2-4; 7 bases line up with TRBD2. V trimming: 4 bases; J trimming: 1 base; junction bases outside the gene matches: 2. The CDR3 loop spans 14 amino acids. Germline V lookup: CDR1 SGHRS, CDR2 YFSETQ. The DNA of the CDR3 is TGCGCCAGCAGCAACGGGGGGGCCAAAAACATTCAGTACTTC. It specifies CASSNGGAKNIQYF.

The chain is built from TRBV15 and TRBJ2-1; 10 bases line up with TRBD1. CDR1 and CDR2 from the germline V gene are LNHNV and YYDKDF (reference sequence). Trimming cost V 1 base and J 5 bases; bases outside gene matches: 5. The CDR3 runs to 16 residues. CDR3 region: CATSRGDRGRDNEQFF. The DNA for the CDR3 is TGTGCCACCAGCAGAGGGGACAGGGGACGCGACAATGAGCAGTTCTTC. Drawing the rest from reference TRBV15 and TRBJ2-1, the complete variable domain is DAMVIQNPRYQVTQFGKPVTLSCSQTLNHNVMYWYQQKSSQAPKLLFHYYDKDFNNEADTPDNFQSRRPNTSFCFLDIRSPGLGDTAMYLCATSRGDRGRDNEQFFGPGTRLTVL.

The chain recombines TRBV7-9 with TRBJ1-2; D is perhaps TRBD1 (6 bases). The CDR3 spans 12 residues. V was cut by 5 bases and J by 8 bases, with 12 bases left in between. CDR1 and CDR2 (germline): SEHNR, FQNEAQ (reference sequence). The CDR3 bases are TGTGCCAGCAGCAACAGGGAGGGCGGCTACACCTTC. It encodes CASSNREGGYTF.